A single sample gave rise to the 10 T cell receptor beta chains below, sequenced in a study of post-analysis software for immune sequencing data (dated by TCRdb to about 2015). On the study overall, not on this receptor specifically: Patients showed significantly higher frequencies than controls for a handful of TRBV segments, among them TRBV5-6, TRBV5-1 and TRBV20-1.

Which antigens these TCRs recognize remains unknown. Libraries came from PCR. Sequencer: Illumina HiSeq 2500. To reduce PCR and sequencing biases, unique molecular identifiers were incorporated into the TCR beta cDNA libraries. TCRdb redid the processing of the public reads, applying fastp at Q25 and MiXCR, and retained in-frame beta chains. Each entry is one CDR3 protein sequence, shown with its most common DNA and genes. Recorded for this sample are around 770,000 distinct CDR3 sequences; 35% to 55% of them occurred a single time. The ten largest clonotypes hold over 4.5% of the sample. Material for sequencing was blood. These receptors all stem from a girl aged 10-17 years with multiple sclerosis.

CDR3 nucleotides: TGTGCCTACGGGACAGCTGGCTACACCTTC. Its protein is CAYGTAGYTF. The chain links TRBV30 to TRBJ1-2, with 7 bases aligning to TRBD1. The CDR3 spans 10 residues. V was pared by 7 bases and J by 7 bases, with 3 bases of the junction left unmatched. From germline, CDR1 is GTSNPN and CDR2 SVGIG (reference sequence).

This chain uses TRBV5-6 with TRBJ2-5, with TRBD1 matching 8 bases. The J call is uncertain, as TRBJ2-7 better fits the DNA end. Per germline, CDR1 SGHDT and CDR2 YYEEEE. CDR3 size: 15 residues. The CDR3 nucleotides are TGTGCCAGCAGCTCAAAGGACAGGGTATGGTACGAGCAGTACTTC. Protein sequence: CASSSKDRVWYEQYF.

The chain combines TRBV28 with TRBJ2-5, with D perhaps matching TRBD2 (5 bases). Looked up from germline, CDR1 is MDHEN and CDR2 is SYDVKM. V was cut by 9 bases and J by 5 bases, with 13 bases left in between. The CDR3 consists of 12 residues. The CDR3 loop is CASRVGVETQYF. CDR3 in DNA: TGTGCCAGTAGGGTGGGAGTGGAGACCCAGTACTTC.

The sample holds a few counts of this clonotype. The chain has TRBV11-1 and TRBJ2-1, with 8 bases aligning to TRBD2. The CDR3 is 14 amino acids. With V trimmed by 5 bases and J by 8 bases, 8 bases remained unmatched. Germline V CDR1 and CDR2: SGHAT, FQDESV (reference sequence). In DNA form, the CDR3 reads TGTGCCAGCAGCCCGTGGACTAGCAGGGATGAGCAGTTCTTC. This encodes CASSPWTSRDEQFF.

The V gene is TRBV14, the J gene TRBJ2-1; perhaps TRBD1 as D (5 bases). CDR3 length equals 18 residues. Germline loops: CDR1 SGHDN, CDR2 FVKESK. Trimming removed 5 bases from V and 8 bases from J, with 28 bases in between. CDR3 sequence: CASSARGMGRGRSDEQFF. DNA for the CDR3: TGTGCCAGCAGCGCAAGGGGCATGGGCCGCGGAAGAAGTGATGAGCAGTTCTTC. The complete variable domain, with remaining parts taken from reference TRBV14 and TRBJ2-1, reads EAGVTQFPSHSVIEKGQTVTLRCDPISGHDNLYWYRRVMGKEIKFLLHFVKESKQDESGMPNNRFLAERTGGTYSTLKVQPAELEDSGVYFCASSARGMGRGRSDEQFFGPGTRLTVL.

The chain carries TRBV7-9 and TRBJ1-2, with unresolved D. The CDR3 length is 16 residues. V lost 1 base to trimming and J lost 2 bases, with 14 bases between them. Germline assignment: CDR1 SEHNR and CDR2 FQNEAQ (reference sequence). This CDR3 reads CASSLVETAANYGYTF. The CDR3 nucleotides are TGTGCCAGCAGCTTAGTAGAGACTGCCGCGAACTATGGCTACACCTTC.

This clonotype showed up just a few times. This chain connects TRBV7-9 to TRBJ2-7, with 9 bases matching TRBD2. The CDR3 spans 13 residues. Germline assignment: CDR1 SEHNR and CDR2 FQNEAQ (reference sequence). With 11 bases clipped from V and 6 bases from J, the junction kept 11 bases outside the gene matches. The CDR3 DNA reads TGTGCCTGCGGTAGCGGGAGTCGGGCCGAGCAGTACTTC. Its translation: CACGSGSRAEQYF. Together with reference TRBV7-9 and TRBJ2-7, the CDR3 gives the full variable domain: DTGVSQNPRHKITKRGQNVTFRCDPISEHNRLYWYRQTLGQGPEFLTYFQNEAQLEKSRLLSDRFSAERPKGSFSTLEIQRTEQGDSAMYLCACGSGSRAEQYFGPGTRLTVT.

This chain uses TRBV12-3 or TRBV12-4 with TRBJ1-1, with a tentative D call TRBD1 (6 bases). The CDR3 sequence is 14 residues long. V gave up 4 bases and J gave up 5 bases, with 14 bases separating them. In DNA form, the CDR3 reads TGTGCCAGCAGTTCGACTCAGAGGGGGACTGAAGCTTTCTTT. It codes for CASSSTQRGTEAFF.

In nucleotides, the CDR3 is TGTGCCAGCAGTTACTTCCAGGCAGGGCTAGCCAAAAACATTCAGTACTTC. Translating gives CASSYFQAGLAKNIQYF. The chain recombines TRBV6-6 with TRBJ2-4; D is possibly TRBD1 (5 bases). V was clipped by 1 base and J by 0 bases, with 13 bases between them. Germline-derived CDR1 and CDR2 are MNHNY and SVGAGI (reference sequence). CDR3 length: 17 residues.

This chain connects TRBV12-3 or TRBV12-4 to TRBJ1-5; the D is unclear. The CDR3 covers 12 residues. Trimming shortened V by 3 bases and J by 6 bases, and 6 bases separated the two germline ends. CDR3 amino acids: CASSLWAQPQHF. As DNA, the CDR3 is TGTGCCAGCAGTTTGTGGGCTCAGCCCCAGCATTTT.